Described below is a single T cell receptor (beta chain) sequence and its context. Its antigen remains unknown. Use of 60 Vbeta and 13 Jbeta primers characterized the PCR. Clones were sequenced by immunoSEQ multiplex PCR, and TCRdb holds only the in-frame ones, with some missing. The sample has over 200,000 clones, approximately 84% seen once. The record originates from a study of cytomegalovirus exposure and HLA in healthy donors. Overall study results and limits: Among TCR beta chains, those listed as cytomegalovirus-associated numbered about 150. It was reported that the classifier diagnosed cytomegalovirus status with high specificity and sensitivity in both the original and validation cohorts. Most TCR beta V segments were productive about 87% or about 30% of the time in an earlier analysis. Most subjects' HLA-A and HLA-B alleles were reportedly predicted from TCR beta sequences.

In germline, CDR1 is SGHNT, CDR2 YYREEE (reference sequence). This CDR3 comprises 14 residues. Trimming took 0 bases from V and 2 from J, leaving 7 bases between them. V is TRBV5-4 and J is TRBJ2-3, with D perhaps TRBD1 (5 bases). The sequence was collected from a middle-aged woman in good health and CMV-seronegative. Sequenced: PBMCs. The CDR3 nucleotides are TGTGCCAGCAGCTTGGGACAGATCACAGATACGCAGTATTTT. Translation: CASSLGQITDTQYF.